This T cell receptor (beta chain) was documented in a study of blood T cells in healthy people across ages. Findings and limits, study-wide: Among T cells, TCR beta diversity per million cells dropped roughly linearly as age rose.

The V gene lost 0 bases and the J gene lost 12 bases, with 26 bases spanning the gap. CDR3 size: 17 residues. Germline V CDR1 and CDR2: DFQATT, SNEGSKA (reference sequence). The table lists this clonotype with many counts. Its matching antigen is unknown. It was with a sample-barcoded 5' primer and a J-beta primer mix that a second PCR of roughly 7 to 12 cycles was run. Each CDR3 protein gets one entry after TCRdb re-called the 5' RACE reads with MiXCR. This repertoire shows about 590,000 distinct CDR3 sequences, approximately 30% found once; its top ten account for 15% to 18%. The rearrangement uses TRBV20-1 and TRBJ1-4; tentative D call: TRBD1 (5 bases). The sequenced material came from blood. The sequence derives from an elderly woman in good health. The CDR3 loop is CSARDRTESRVWGELFF. DNA of the CDR3: TGCAGTGCTAGAGATCGGACTGAGTCCCGGGTTTGGGGGGAACTGTTTTTT.